Below, 13 T cell receptor beta chains from the same sample are listed, as sequenced in a study of T-cell reconstitution after alpha-beta-depleted transplantation in children. Molecular barcoding with unique molecular identifiers was used for the TCRbeta library. Via MiXCR, TCRdb re-called the PCR reads, giving one row per CDR3 protein. The sample consists of over 300,000 distinct CDR3 sequences, 10% of them appearing once. The material was PBMCs from the stem cell graft donor, obtained from the stem cell graft. These receptors were taken from a human donor who donated a stem cell graft to a child with acute lymphoblastic leukemia.

This clonotype was found once. Given a much more abundant clone one base away, this may be a read error. V gene TRBV5-1 combines with J gene TRBJ2-1; TRBD2 matches 10 bases. The CDR3 runs 15 residues. Per germline, CDR1 SGHRS and CDR2 YFSETQ. V was clipped by 0 bases and J by 8 bases; unmatched bases: 5. The CDR3 protein is CASSLGGLARDEQFF. The CDR3, as DNA: TGCGCCAGCAGCTTGGGGGGACTAGCGCGAGATGAGCAGTTCTTC.

This clonotype was detected a few times. This chain joins TRBV4-1 and TRBJ1-5, with 12 positions matching TRBD1. Germline CDR1 and CDR2: MGHRA and YSYEKL. V lost 2 bases to trimming and J lost 9 bases; unmatched junction nucleotides: 23. The CDR3 covers 21 residues. CDR3 amino acids: CASSQFASGTGGGRLNGPQHF. The CDR3 bases are TGCGCCAGCAGCCAATTTGCCTCCGGGACAGGGGGCGGAAGGCTGAATGGGCCCCAGCATTTT.

This clonotype appeared a few times. The rearrangement uses TRBV7-2 and TRBJ2-7; 7 nucleotides agree with TRBD2. Trimming removed 5 bases from V and 0 bases from J; junction bases left unmatched: 7. The CDR3 covers 15 residues. Germline lookup yields CDR1 SGHTA and CDR2 FQGNSA. This CDR3 is CASSPSGVGSYEQYF. The CDR3 bases are TGTGCCAGCAGCCCGAGCGGGGTAGGCTCCTACGAGCAGTACTTC.

The chain has TRBV27 and TRBJ1-2; 9 bases fit TRBD1. Germline V gives CDR1 MNHEY, CDR2 SMNVEV (reference sequence). V trimming: 1 base; J trimming: 7 bases; junction bases outside the gene matches: 7. This CDR3 has 15 residues. The CDR3 spells CASSLWGQGPSGYTF. The CDR3 DNA reads TGTGCCAGCAGTTTATGGGGACAGGGACCGTCTGGCTACACCTTC.

This clonotype was found a few times. This chain connects TRBV7-2 to TRBJ2-5; 7 bases match TRBD1. J was trimmed by 2 bases and V by 3 bases; bases with no gene match: 6. Germline CDR1 and CDR2: SGHTA and FQGNSA. CDR3 length equals 15 residues. The CDR3 loop reads CASSFRGGVQETQYF. CDR3 DNA sequence: TGTGCCAGCAGCTTTAGAGGGGGCGTACAAGAGACCCAGTACTTC.

The chain uses TRBV11-2 and TRBJ2-7; possible D gene TRBD2, 6 bases. The V and J ends lost 0 bases and 0 bases respectively, with 9 bases between them. The germline V gene has CDR1 SGHAT and CDR2 FQNNGV. CDR3 size: 15 residues. CDR3 DNA sequence: TGTGCCAGCAGCTTAGATAACGGGAGCTCCTACGAGCAGTACTTC. Translation gives CASSLDNGSSYEQYF.

In this sample, this clonotype turned up a few times. The chain recombines TRBV4-2 with TRBJ2-1; 8 nucleotides line up with TRBD2. The CDR3 runs 15 residues. Looked up from germline, CDR1 is LGHNA and CDR2 is YNFKEQ. J lost 4 bases, V lost 3 bases, and 5 bases had no gene match. This chain's CDR3 is CASSHGRGGYNEQFF. The CDR3 nucleotides are TGTGCCAGCAGCCACGGGAGGGGGGGTTACAATGAGCAGTTCTTC.

The V call is TRBV3-1, the J call TRBJ2-7; 9 positions agree with TRBD1. The CDR3 covers 16 residues. V shed 1 base and J 3 bases; nucleotides not matched to a gene: 7. Looked up from germline, CDR1 is LGHDT and CDR2 is YNNKEL (reference sequence). The CDR3 DNA is TGTGCCAGCAGCCAAGCTGCCGGGACAGGGAGCTACGAGCAGTACTTC. Its protein is CASSQAAGTGSYEQYF.

This clonotype was observed a handful of times. The CDR3: CASSVAPDRDEAFF. The CDR3 DNA reads TGTGCCAGCAGCGTAGCCCCTGACAGGGATGAAGCTTTCTTT. The chain carries TRBV9 and TRBJ1-1; TRBD1 matches 7 bases. CDR1 SGDLS and CDR2 YYNGEE come from the germline V gene. J lost 7 bases, V lost 0 bases, and 6 bases had no gene match. The CDR3 extends over 14 amino acids.

Details on this clonotype: The conserved phenylalanine or tryptophan normally closing the CDR3 is absent here, so this likely arose from a read error. The chain has TRBV4-1 and TRBJ1-1, with 9 bases fitting TRBD1. V shed 3 bases and J 0 bases; nucleotides not matched to a gene: 2. Germline CDR1 reads MGHRA; CDR2 reads YSYEKL. This CDR3 has 15 residues. CDR3: CASSQRQGVNTEAFI. Here the CDR3 DNA reads TGCGCCAGCAGCCAGAGACAGGGGGTGAACACTGAAGCTTTCATT.

This clonotype was seen repeatedly, ten times or more. The chain uses TRBV28 and TRBJ1-5; the D is unclear. The CDR3 is 13 residues long. In germline, CDR1 is MDHEN, CDR2 SYDVKM. Between the trimmed V and J ends, which lost 5 bases and 2 bases, there was a span of 7 bases. As DNA, the CDR3 is TGTGCCAGCAGTCGATCAGGCAATCAGCCCCAGCATTTT. It translates to CASSRSGNQPQHF.

This clonotype came up a few times. Written as DNA, the CDR3 is TGTGCCAGCTTCCAGACAGGGCTCAATGAAAAACTGTTTTTT. Its protein is CASFQTGLNEKLFF. The chain couples TRBV12-3 or TRBV12-4 to TRBJ1-4, with 7 bases aligning to TRBD1. Trimming removed 8 bases from V and 5 bases from J; junction bases left unmatched: 8. CDR3 length: 14 amino acids.

This clonotype came up a few times. The chain is built from TRBV4-1 and TRBJ2-7, with TRBD2 identical over 8 bases. Germline V gives CDR1 MGHRA, CDR2 YSYEKL. The junction had 5 bases not matched to a gene; V was cut back by 1 base and J by 0 bases. CDR3 length equals 16 residues. The CDR3: CASSQAPSGFSYEQYF. For the CDR3, the DNA is TGCGCCAGCAGCCAAGCTCCTAGCGGGTTCTCCTACGAGCAGTACTTC.